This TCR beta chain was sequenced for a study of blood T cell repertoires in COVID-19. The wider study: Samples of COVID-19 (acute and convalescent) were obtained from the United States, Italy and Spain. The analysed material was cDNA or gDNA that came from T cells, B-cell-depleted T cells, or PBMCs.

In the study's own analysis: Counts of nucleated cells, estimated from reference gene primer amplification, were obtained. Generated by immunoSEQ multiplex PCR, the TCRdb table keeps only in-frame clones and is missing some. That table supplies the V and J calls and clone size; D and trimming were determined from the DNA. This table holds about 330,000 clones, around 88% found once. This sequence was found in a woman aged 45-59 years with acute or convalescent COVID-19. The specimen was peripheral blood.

CDR3: CASRAQGAGGELFF. In nucleotides, the CDR3 is TGTGCCAGCAGAGCACAGGGGGCGGGCGGGGAGCTGTTTTTT. The V gene is TRBV6-5, the J gene TRBJ2-2, with TRBD1 identical over 9 bases. CDR1 and CDR2 (germline): MNHEY, SVGAGI. The CDR3 consists of 14 residues. V dropped 6 bases and J dropped 7; count of bases not matched to a gene: 6.